This T cell receptor (beta chain) was obtained from a study of blood T cells in healthy people across ages. Using a J-beta primer mix together with a sample-barcoded 5' primer, a second PCR was run for roughly 6 to 12 cycles. Each cDNA molecule was tagged by a template-switch adaptor with 12 random nucleotides. TCRdb ran MiXCR on the 5' RACE reads and lists one entry per CDR3 protein. Of roughly 680,000 distinct CDR3 sequences in the sample, 40% to 65% were seen once. The people who gave samples were healthy Caucasians from Russia, aged about 6 to 95. This clonotype was counted once. The antigen is unknown. The conserved final phenylalanine or tryptophan is absent from the CDR3, which likely points to a read error. The germline V gene has CDR1 SGHRS and CDR2 YFSETQ. The V end lost 4 bases, the J end lost 4 bases, and 14 bases lay between the germline ends. This CDR3 has 14 amino acids. Regarding the study as a whole: Using unsorted PBMCs precluded a conclusive naive versus antigen-experienced comparison. In these data, TCR beta diversity tracked strongly with naive T cell percentage.

The sample was blood. The chain is built from TRBV5-1 and TRBJ1-2; a weak D match, TRBD1 (6 bases). The clonotype was recovered from a woman aged 80 or older in good health. The CDR3 loop reads CASSGTGTSYGYTS. CDR3 DNA sequence: TGCGCCAGCAGCGGCACCGGGACAAGCTATGGCTACACCTCC.